These 8 T cell receptor beta chains came from one sample sequenced in a study of blood T cell repertoires in COVID-19. TCRdb keeps only in-frame clones here, not all; method: immunoSEQ multiplex PCR. The sample yields over 300,000 clones, 86% seen once. Sequenced input: peripheral blood. These receptors were obtained from a woman in her forties or fifties with acute or convalescent COVID-19.

This clone was seen a handful of times. The chain recombines TRBV2 with TRBJ2-3, with D maybe TRBD2 (6 bases). Germline CDR1 and CDR2: SNHLY and FYNNEI. The CDR3 covers 13 residues. The CDR3 protein is CACEADYTDTQYF. CDR3 bases: TGTGCGTGCGAGGCGGACTACACAGATACGCAGTATTTT. The variable domain in full, completed from reference TRBV2 and TRBJ2-3, reads EPEVTQTPSHQVTQMGQEVILRCVPISNHLYFYWYRQILGQKVEFLVSFYNNEISEKSEIFDDQFSVERPDGSNFTLKIRSTKLEDSAMYFCACEADYTDTQYFGPGTRLTVL.

The chain has TRBV3-1 (or the pseudogene TRBV3-2) and TRBJ2-1; D is undetermined. The CDR3 extends over 14 amino acids. From germline, CDR1 is LGHDT and CDR2 YNNKEL (reference sequence). The V end lost 4 bases, the J end lost 8 bases, and 15 bases lay between the germline ends. The CDR3 reads CASSLAERSDEQFF. CDR3 sequence (DNA): TGTGCCAGCAGCCTGGCGGAGAGGAGCGATGAGCAGTTCTTC.

The genes are TRBV30 and TRBJ2-1; perhaps TRBD2 as D (5 bases). CDR1 and CDR2 from the germline V gene are GTSNPN and SVGIG (reference sequence). The CDR3 sequence is 12 residues long. V shed 0 bases and J shed 9 bases, with 9 bases lying between them. The chain's CDR3 is CAWSVGGGEQFF. DNA of the CDR3: TGTGCCTGGAGTGTAGGAGGCGGTGAGCAGTTCTTC. The whole variable domain, filled in from reference TRBV30 and TRBJ2-1, reads SQTIHQWPATLVQPVGSPLSLECTVEGTSNPNLYWYRQAAGRGLQLLFYSVGIGQISSEVPQNLSASRPQDRQFILSSKKLLLSDSGFYLCAWSVGGGEQFFGPGTRLTVL.

This sequence joins TRBV10-3 and TRBJ1-3; D uncertain. V gave up 10 bases and J gave up 1 base, with 11 bases separating them. Germline loops: CDR1 ENHRY, CDR2 SYGVKD. The CDR3 spans 13 residues. The CDR3 is CATTRDSGNTIYF. The CDR3 DNA follows: TGTGCCACCACGAGGGATTCTGGAAACACCATATATTTT.

V usage is TRBV7-7 and J usage is TRBJ2-2, with D perhaps matching TRBD2 (5 bases). CDR3 length equals 16 residues. The germline V and J ends were trimmed by 6 bases and 0 bases, with 14 bases remaining between them. Germline V gene lookup returns CDR1 SSHAT and CDR2 FNYEAQ (reference sequence). CDR3 sequence (DNA): TGTGCCAGCAGTTCCGGGGTCAGACCGAACACCGGGGAGCTGTTTTTT. Its translation: CASSSGVRPNTGELFF.

This clone has just a few counts. J is TRBJ2-2 and V is TRBV6-1; TRBD2 aligns across 7 bases. Germline V gives CDR1 MNHNS, CDR2 SASEGT. The CDR3 runs to 16 residues. Trimming cost V 4 bases and J 3 bases; bases outside gene matches: 8. The CDR3 is CASSVAGRADTGELFF. The CDR3 DNA follows: TGTGCCAGCAGTGTGGCGGGGAGGGCAGACACCGGGGAGCTGTTTTTT.

J is TRBJ2-7 and V is TRBV2; 13 bases are shared with TRBD2. Germline CDR1 is SNHLY and CDR2 is FYNNEI. CDR3 length: 14 residues. Trimming cost V 5 bases and J 5 bases; bases outside gene matches: 3. This CDR3 reads CASSWTSGSDEQYF. The DNA for the CDR3 is TGTGCCAGCAGTTGGACTAGCGGGAGCGACGAGCAGTACTTC.

The V gene is TRBV9, the J gene TRBJ2-7; possible D gene TRBD2, 6 bases. The V end lost 4 bases, the J end lost 0 bases, and 11 bases lay between the germline ends. This CDR3 is 14 amino acids long. Germline-derived CDR1 and CDR2 are SGDLS and YYNGEE. The CDR3 DNA follows: TGTGCCAGCAGCCCGTCGACTAGCTCCTACGAGCAGTACTTC. Encoded protein: CASSPSTSSYEQYF.